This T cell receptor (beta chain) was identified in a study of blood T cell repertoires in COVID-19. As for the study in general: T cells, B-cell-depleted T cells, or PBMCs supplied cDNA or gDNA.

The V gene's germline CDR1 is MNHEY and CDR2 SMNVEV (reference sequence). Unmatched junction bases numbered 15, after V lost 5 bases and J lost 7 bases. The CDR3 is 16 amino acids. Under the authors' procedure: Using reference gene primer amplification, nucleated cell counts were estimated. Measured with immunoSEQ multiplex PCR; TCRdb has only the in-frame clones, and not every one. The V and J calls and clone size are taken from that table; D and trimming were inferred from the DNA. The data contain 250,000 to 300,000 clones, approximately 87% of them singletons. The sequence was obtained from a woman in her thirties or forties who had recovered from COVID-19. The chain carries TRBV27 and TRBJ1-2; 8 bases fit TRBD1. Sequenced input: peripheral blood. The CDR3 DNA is TGTGCCAGCAGTCTAACCGGTCGACAGGGGCTGAGTGGCTACACCTTC. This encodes CASSLTGRQGLSGYTF.